This T cell receptor beta chain comes out of a study of radiotherapy plus CTLA-4 blockade in lung cancer (dated 2018 in TCRdb). With regard to the full study: Objective responses were observed in approximately 18% of enrolled patients, and disease control was achieved in around 30%. The paper as a whole reports these results and caveats: Increased serum interferon-beta after radiation, together with early dynamic changes in blood T cell clones, were reported to be the strongest predictors of response. TCR clones derived from tumors expanded in peripheral blood after treatment with radiotherapy and ipilimumab.

A remark on this clone: Its antigen is unknown. No quality values exist for individual bases; no much larger clone is one base distant.

In this study, focal radiation therapy paired with CTLA-4 blockade (ipilimumab) was tested in patients who had chemo-refractory metastatic non-small-cell lung cancer. Libraries were prepared through the immunoSEQ multiplex PCR assay. TCRdb took this table from immuneACCESS and kept in-frame rearrangements with V and J called. Such tables lack part of the clones; where checked against another copy, unresolved V genes explain under half of the gap, and the rest is unexplained. The sample table records approximately 41,000 clones; 60% to 80% of these occur just once. Approximately 9% of the sample goes to the ten largest clones. This receptor was identified in a human donor with non-small cell lung cancer who had stable disease on radiotherapy plus ipilimumab. Here the sequenced sample was peripheral blood, taken from a patient treated with radiotherapy plus ipilimumab.

DNA sequence: TGTGCCTCGGACAGGGGCTACAATGAGCAGTTCTTC. It is translated as CASDRGYNEQFF. The chain is encoded by TRBV2 joined to TRBJ2-1, with 9 bases in between that match TRBD1. Looking up the germline V gene yields CDR1 SNHLY and CDR2 FYNNEI. V loses 11 bases at its end and J loses 3 bases; junction bases beyond the gene matches: 2. Its CDR3 holds 12 amino acids, cysteine through phenylalanine. Only CDR3 DNA is held: 36 bases, read in frame from base 1.